This TCR beta chain derives from a study of blood T cell repertoires in COVID-19. The junction had 10 bases not matched to a gene; V was cut back by 4 bases and J by 4 bases. CDR3 length: 16 amino acids. Germline values: CDR1 MDHEN, CDR2 SYDVKM. Measured with immunoSEQ multiplex PCR; TCRdb has only the in-frame clones, and not every one. Altogether about 290,000 clones are present, around four fifths being singletons, with the ten largest covering approximately 4.1%. This sequence was found in a woman aged 45 to 65 with active or convalescent COVID-19. This chain joins TRBV28 and TRBJ2-1, with 7 bases matching TRBD1. The specimen was peripheral blood. In nucleotides, the CDR3 is TGTGCCAGCAGTTCCGCCGGGACAGATCAATACAATGAGCAGTTCTTC. This gives the protein CASSSAGTDQYNEQFF.